The present T cell receptor beta chain was sequenced within a study of T cells in narcolepsy. About the study: Donors had narcolepsy type 1 or type 2, or were healthy controls.

Profiled with immunoSEQ multiplex PCR; TCRdb holds only in-frame clones, not every one. The data show about 35,000 clones, 81% seen once. The count of this clone is one. The antigen remains unidentified. Study results and limitations: HCRT-specific and TRIB2-specific autoreactive clonotypes appeared among same-patient CSF and blood CD4+ clonotypes. In some patient and control memory CD4+ samples, autoreactive clones were absent. Autoreactive clonotypes reportedly recurred in blood of same and different patients, not controls.

Per germline, CDR1 LNHDA and CDR2 SQIVND (reference sequence). Losses at the gene ends were 6 bases for V and 1 base for J; bases not matched to a gene: 3. The CDR3 totals 14 residues. The sequencing sample was made of memory (CD45RA-) CD4+ T cells from blood. The TCR was taken from a human donor in good health. The chain combines TRBV19 with TRBJ2-3; 8 nucleotides agree with TRBD2. CDR3 region: CASRDSGGTDTQYF. The CDR3 DNA follows: TGTGCCAGTAGAGATAGCGGGGGCACAGATACGCAGTATTTT.